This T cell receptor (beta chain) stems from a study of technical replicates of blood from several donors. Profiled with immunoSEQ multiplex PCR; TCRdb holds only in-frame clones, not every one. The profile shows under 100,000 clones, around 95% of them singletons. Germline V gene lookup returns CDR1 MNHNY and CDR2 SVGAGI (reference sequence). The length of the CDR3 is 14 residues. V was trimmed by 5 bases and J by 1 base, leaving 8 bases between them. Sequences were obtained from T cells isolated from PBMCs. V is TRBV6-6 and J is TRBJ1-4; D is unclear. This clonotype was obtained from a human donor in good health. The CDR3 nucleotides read TGTGCCAGCAGTATACCGGGAACTAATGAAAAACTGTTTTTT. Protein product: CASSIPGTNEKLFF.